This TCR beta chain is from a study of lymphopenia after photon versus proton radiotherapy. Study findings and constraints: After lymphocyte nadir, photon-treated repertoires showed oligoclonal expansion, especially CD8+ Temra. Relative stability marked proton patients; photon patients lost diversity and naive cells. Only patients who died were analyzed for survival; proton advantage is unproven.

Turning to this clone: Its antigen remains unidentified.

The V and J ends lost 1 base and 0 bases respectively, with 12 bases between them. Germline CDR1 PRHDT, CDR2 FYEKMQ (reference sequence). This CDR3 is built from 16 residues. Libraries were prepared by immunoSEQ multiplex PCR; TCRdb keeps only in-frame clonotypes and omits some of them. The sample shows approximately 160,000 clones, 75% to 90% of them seen only once. Specimen: peripheral blood, collected from a patient treated with photon-based radiotherapy. This TCR was recovered from a man in his fifties or sixties with gastric cancer. This chain links TRBV13 with TRBJ1-2; TRBD1 might be the D (5 bases). Written as DNA, the CDR3 is TGTGCCAGCAGCTTAGATGCAGGGAAAGCTAACTATGGCTACACCTTC. This sequence encodes CASSLDAGKANYGYTF.